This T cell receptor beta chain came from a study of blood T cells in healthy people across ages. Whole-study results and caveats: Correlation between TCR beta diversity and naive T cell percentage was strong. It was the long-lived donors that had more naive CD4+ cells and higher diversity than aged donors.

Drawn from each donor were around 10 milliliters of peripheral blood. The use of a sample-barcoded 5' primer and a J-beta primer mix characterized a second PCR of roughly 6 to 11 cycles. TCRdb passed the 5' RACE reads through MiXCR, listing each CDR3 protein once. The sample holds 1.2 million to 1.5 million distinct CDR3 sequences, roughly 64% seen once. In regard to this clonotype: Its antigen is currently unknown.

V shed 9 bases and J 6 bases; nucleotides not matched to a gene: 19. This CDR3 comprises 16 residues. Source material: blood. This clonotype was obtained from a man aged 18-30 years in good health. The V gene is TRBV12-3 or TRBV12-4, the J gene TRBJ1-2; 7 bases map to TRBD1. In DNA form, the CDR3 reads TGTGCCAGTTGTAGTTCGGGACAGCCTTTTGCAAATGGCTACACCTTC. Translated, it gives CASCSSGQPFANGYTF.